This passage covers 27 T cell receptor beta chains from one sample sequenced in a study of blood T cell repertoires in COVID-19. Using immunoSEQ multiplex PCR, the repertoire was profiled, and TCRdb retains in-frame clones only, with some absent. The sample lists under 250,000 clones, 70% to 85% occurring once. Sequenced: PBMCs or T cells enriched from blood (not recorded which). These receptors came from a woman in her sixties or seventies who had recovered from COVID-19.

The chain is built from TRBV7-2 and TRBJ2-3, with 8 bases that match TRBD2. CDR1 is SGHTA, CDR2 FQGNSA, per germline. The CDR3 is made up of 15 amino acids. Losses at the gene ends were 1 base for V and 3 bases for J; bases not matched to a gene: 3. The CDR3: CASSLGGLETDTQYF. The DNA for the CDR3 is TGTGCCAGCAGCTTAGGGGGACTAGAAACAGATACGCAGTATTTT. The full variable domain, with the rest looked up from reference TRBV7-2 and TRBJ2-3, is GAGVSQSPSNKVTEKGKDVELRCDPISGHTALYWYRQSLGQGLEFLIYFQGNSAPDKSGLPSDRFSAERTGGSVSTLTIQRTQQEDSAVYLCASSLGGLETDTQYFGPGTRLTVL.

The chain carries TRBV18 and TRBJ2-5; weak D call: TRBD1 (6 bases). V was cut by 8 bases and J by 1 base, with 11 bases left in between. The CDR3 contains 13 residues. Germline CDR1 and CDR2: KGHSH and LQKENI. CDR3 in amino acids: CASAGQFQETQYF. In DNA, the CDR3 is TGTGCCAGCGCCGGACAGTTCCAAGAGACCCAGTACTTC.

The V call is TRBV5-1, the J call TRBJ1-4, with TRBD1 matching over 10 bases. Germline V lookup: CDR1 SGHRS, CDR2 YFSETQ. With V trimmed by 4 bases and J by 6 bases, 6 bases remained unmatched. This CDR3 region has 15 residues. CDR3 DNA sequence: TGCGCCAGCAGCCGGGACAGGGGTTCTGATGAAAAACTGTTTTTT. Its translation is CASSRDRGSDEKLFF.

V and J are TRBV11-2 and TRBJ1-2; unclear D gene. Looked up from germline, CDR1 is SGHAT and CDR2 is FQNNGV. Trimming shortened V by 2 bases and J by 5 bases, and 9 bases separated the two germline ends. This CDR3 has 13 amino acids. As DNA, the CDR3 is TGTGCCAGCAGCTTATCGGCGGCTTATGGCTACACCTTC. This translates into CASSLSAAYGYTF.

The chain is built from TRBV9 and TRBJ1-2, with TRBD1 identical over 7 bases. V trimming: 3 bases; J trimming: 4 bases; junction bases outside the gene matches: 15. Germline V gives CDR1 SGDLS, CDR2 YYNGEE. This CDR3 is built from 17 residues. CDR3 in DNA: TGTGCCAGCAGCGGCCGGGACAGACGAATTAAAGGCTATGGCTACACCTTC. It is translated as CASSGRDRRIKGYGYTF.

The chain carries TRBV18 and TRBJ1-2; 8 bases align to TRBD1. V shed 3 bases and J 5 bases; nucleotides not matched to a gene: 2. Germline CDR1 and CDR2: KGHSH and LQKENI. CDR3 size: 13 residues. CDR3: CASSPDREYGYTF. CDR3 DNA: TGTGCCAGCTCACCGGACAGGGAGTATGGCTACACCTTC.

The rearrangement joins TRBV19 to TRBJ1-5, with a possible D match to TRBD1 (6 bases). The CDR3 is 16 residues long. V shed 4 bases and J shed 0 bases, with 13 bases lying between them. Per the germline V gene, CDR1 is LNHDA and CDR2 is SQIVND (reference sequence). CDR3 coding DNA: TGTGCCAGTAGTACGCGGACAGATCTTAGCAATCAGCCCCAGCATTTT. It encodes CASSTRTDLSNQPQHF.

The CDR3 nucleotides read TGTGCCAGCTCCCGGACAGGGGACCCAAATTCACCCCTCCACTTT. It translates to CASSRTGDPNSPLHF. This chain links TRBV18 with TRBJ1-6; 9 bases are a match to TRBD1. The CDR3 covers 15 residues. Germline V gene sequence: CDR1 KGHSH, CDR2 LQKENI. With V trimmed by 6 bases and J by 7 bases, 7 bases remained unmatched.

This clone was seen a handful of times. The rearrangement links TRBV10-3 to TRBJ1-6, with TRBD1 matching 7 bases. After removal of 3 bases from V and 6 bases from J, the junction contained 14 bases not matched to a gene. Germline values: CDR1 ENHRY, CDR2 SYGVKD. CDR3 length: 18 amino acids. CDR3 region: CAISELQGIGFSNSPLHF. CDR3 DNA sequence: TGTGCCATCAGTGAATTACAGGGGATTGGATTTAGTAATTCACCCCTCCACTTT.

The CDR3 here is CASSIGPRGSYGYTF. The CDR3 DNA follows: TGTGCCAGTAGTATTGGCCCCCGGGGAAGCTATGGCTACACCTTC. The rearrangement links TRBV19 to TRBJ1-2; D not resolved. Germline CDR1 reads LNHDA; CDR2 reads SQIVND (reference sequence). The CDR3 is made up of 15 amino acids. Between the trimmed V and J ends, which lost 3 bases and 4 bases, there was a span of 15 bases.

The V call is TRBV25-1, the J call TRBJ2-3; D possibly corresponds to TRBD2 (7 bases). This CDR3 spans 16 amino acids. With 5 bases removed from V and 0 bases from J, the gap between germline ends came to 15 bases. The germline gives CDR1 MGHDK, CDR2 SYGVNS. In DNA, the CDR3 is TGTGCCAGCAGTCTTAGACGGGGGGCGAGCACAGATACGCAGTATTTT. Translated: CASSLRRGASTDTQYF.

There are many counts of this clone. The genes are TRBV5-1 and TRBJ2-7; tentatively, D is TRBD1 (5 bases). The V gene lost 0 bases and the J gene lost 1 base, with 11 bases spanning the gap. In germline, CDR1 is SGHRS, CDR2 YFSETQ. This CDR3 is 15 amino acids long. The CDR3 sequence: CASSLAVDTSYEQYF. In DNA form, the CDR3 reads TGCGCCAGCAGCTTGGCCGTGGACACGTCCTACGAGCAGTACTTC.

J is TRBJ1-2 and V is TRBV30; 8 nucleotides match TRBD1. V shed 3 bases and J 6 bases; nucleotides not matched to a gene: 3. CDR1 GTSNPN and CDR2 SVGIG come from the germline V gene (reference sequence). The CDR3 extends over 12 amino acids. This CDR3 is CAWSQGADGYTF. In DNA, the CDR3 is TGTGCCTGGAGCCAGGGGGCCGATGGCTACACCTTC.

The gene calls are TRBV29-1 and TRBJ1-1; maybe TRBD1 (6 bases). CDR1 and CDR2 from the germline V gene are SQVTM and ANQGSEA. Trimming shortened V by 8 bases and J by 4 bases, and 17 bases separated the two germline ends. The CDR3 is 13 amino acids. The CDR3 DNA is TGCAGCTCAACCGCGGGGGGCGGCACTGAAGCTTTCTTT. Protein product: CSSTAGGGTEAFF.

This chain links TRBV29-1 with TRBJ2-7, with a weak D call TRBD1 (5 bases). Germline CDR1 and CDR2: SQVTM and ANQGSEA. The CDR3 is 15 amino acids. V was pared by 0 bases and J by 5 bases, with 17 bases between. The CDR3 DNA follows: TGCAGCGTTGAAGATACTCCAGGGTATAGGAACGAGCAGTACTTC. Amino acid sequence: CSVEDTPGYRNEQYF.

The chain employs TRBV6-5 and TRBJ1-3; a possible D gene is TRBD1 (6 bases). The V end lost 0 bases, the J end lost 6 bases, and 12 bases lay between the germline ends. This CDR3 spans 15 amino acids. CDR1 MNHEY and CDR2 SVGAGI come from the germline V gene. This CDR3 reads CASSYSTGMANTIYF. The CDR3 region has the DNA TGTGCCAGCAGTTACTCTACAGGGATGGCAAACACCATATATTTT.

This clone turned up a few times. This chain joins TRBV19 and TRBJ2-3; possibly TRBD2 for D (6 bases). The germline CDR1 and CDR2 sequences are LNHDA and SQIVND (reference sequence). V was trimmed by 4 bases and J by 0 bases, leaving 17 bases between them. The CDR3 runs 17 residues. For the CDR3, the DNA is TGTGCCAGTAGTAGAACCGGGGGTTTTTCTAGCACAGATACGCAGTATTTT. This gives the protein CASSRTGGFSSTDTQYF. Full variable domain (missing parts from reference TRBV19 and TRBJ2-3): DGGITQSPKYLFRKEGQNVTLSCEQNLNHDAMYWYRQDPGQGLRLIYYSQIVNDFQKGDIAEGYSVSREKKESFPLTVTSAQKNPTAFYLCASSRTGGFSSTDTQYFGPGTRLTVL.

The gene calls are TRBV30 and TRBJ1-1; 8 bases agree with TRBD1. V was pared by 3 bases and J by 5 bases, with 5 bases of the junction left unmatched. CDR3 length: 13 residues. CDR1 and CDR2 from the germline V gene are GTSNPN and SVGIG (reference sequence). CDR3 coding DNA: TGTGCCTGGAGAAGACAGGGGAGAACTGAAGCTTTCTTT. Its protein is CAWRRQGRTEAFF.

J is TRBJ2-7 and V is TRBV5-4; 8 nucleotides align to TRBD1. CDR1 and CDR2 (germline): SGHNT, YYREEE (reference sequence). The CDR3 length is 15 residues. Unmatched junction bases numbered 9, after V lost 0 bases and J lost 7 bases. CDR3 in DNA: TGTGCCAGCAGCTTGGAACTGGACAGGGCTGGGGAGCAGTACTTC. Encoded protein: CASSLELDRAGEQYF. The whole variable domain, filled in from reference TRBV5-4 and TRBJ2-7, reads ETGVTQSPTHLIKTRGQQVTLRCSSQSGHNTVSWYQQALGQGPQFIFQYYREEENGRGNFPPRFSGLQFPNYSSELNVNALELDDSALYLCASSLELDRAGEQYFGPGTRLTVT.

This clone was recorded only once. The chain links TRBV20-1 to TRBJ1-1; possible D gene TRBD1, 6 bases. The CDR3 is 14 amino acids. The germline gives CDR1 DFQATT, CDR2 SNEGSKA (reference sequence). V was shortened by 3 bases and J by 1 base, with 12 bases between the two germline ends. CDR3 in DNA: TGCAGTGCTAGTAACAGGGTTACGAACACTGAAGCTTTCTTT. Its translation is CSASNRVTNTEAFF.

CDR3 residues: CASSIGRQAIEQYF. The DNA for the CDR3 is TGTGCCAGTAGTATTGGGCGACAGGCCATCGAGCAGTACTTC. The chain employs TRBV19 and TRBJ2-7, with D possibly matching TRBD1 (6 bases). Germline assignment: CDR1 LNHDA and CDR2 SQIVND (reference sequence). This CDR3 is built from 14 residues. With 3 bases removed from V and 6 bases from J, the gap between germline ends came to 15 bases.

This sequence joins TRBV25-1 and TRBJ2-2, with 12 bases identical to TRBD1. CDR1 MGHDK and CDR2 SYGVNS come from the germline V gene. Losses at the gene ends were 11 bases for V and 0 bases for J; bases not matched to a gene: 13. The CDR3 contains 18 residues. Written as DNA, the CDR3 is TGTGCCTCGGGGAGGGGGGACAGGGGGCATTCGAACACCGGGGAGCTGTTTTTT. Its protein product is CASGRGDRGHSNTGELFF. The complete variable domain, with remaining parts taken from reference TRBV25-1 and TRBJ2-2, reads EADIYQTPRYLVIGTGKKITLECSQTMGHDKMYWYQQDPGMELHLIHYSYGVNSTEKGDLSSESTVSRIRTEHFPLTLESARPSHTSQYLCASGRGDRGHSNTGELFFGEGSRLTVL.

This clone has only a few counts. In nucleotides, the CDR3 is TGTGCCAGTAGTCAGGGGGCGCTGCGCTTGGATGAAAAACTGTTTTTT. Translation: CASSQGALRLDEKLFF. This rearrangement joins TRBV19 to TRBJ1-4; 8 bases map to TRBD1. Germline CDR1 LNHDA, CDR2 SQIVND (reference sequence). Trimming at V came to 5 bases and at J to 6 bases, leaving 11 bases not matched to a gene. The CDR3 has 16 amino acids.

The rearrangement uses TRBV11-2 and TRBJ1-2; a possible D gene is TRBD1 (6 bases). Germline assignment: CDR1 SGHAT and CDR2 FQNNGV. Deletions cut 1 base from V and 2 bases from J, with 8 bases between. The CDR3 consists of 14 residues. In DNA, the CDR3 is TGTGCCAGCAGCTTAGGAACAGGGAACTATGGCTACACCTTC. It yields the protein CASSLGTGNYGYTF. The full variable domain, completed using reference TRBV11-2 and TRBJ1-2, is EAGVAQSPRYKIIEKRQSVAFWCNPISGHATLYWYQQILGQGPKLLIQFQNNGVVDDSQLPKDRFSAERLKGVDSTLKIQPAKLEDSAVYLCASSLGTGNYGYTFGSGTRLTVV.

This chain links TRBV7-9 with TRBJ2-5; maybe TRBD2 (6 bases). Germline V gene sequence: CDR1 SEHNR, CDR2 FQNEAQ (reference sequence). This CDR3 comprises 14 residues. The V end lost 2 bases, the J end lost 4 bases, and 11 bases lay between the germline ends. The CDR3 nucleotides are TGTGCCAGCAGCTTACTGGAAGCGGGAGAGACCCAGTACTTC. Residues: CASSLLEAGETQYF.

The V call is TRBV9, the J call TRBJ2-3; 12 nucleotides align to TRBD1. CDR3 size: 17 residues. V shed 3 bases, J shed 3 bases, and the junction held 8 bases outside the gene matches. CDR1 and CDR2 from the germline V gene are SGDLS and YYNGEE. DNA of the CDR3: TGTGCCAGCAGCGCGGACCGGGACAGGGGGCCAACAGATACGCAGTATTTT. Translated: CASSADRDRGPTDTQYF.

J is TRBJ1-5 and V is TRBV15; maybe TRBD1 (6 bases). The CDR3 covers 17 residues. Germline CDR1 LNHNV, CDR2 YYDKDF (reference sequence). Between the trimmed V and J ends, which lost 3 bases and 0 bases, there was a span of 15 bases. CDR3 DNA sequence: TGTGCCACCAGCAGCCCCGGGGGGGCTGATAGCAATCAGCCCCAGCATTTT. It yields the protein CATSSPGGADSNQPQHF.